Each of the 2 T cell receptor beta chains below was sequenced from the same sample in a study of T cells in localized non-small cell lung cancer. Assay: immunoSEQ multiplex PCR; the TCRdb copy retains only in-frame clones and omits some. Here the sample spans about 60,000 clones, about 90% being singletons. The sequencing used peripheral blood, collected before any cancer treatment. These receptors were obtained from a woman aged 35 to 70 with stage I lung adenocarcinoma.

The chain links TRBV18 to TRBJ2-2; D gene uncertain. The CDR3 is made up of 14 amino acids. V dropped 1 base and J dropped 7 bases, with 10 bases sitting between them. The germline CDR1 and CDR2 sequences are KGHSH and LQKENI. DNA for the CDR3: TGTGCCAGCTCACCACAGGCAGGTCACGGGGAGCTGTTTTTT. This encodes CASSPQAGHGELFF.

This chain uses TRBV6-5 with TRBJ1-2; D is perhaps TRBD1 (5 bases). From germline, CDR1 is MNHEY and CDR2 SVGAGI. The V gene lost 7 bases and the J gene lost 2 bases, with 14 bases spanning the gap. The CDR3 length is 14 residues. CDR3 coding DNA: TGTGCCAGCATCACCGGGACCGTAAACTATGGCTACACCTTC. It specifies CASITGTVNYGYTF.